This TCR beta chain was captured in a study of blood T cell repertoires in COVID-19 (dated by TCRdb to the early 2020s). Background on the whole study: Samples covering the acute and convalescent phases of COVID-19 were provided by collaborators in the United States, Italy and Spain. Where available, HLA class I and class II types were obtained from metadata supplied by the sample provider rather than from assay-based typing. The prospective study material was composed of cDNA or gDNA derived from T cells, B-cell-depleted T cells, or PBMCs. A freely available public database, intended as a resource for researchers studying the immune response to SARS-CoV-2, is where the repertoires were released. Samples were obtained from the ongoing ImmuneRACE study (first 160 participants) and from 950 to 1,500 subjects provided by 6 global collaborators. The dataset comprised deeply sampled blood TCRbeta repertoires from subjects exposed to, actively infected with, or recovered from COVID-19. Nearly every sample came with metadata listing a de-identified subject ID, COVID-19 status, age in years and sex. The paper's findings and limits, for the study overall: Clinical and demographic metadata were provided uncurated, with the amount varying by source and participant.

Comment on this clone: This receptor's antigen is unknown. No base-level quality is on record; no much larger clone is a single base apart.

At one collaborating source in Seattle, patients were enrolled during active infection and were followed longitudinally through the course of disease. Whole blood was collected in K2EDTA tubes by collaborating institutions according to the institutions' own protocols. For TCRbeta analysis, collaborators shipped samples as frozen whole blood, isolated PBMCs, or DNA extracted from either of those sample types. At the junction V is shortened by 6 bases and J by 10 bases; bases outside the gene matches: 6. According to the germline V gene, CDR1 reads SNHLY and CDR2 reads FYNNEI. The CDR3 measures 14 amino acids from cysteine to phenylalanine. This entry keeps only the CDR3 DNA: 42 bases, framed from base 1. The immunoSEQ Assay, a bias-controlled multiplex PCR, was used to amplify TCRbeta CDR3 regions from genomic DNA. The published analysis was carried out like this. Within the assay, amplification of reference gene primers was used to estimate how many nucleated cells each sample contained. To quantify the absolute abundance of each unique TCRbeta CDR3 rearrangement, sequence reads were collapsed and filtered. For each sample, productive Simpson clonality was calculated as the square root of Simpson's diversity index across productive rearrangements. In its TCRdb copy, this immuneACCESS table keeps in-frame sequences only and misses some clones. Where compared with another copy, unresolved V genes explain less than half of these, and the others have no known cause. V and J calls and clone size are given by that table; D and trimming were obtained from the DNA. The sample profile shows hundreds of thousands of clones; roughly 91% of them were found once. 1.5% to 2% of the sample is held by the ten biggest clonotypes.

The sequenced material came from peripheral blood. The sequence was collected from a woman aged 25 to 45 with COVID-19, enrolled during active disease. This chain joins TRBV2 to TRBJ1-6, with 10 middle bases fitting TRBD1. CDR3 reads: CASSPGTGVSPLHF. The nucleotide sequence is TGTGCCAGCAGCCCCGGGACAGGGGTGTCACCCCTCCACTTT.